This T cell receptor (beta chain) comes out of a study of blood T cell repertoires in COVID-19. A single count supports this clone. Germline assignment: CDR1 SGHNT and CDR2 YYREEE (reference sequence). Losses at the gene ends were 4 bases for V and 5 bases for J; bases not matched to a gene: 8. The CDR3 has 17 residues. The method was immunoSEQ multiplex PCR; TCRdb's version includes in-frame clones alone and lacks a portion of them. The sample has about 130,000 clones, about 76% seen once; the top ten hold roughly 20%. The J gene is TRBJ2-1, the V gene TRBV5-4, with 14 bases lining up with TRBD2. Specimen: peripheral blood. The clonotype comes from an elderly man with acute or convalescent COVID-19. Here the CDR3 DNA reads TGTGCCAGCAGCCTAGGGACTAGCGGGGGTTCCCACAATGAGCAGTTCTTC. Its translation: CASSLGTSGGSHNEQFF.